Below, 3 T cell receptor beta chains from the same sample are listed, as sequenced in a study of shared clonotypes between healthy human individuals. Measured with immunoSEQ multiplex PCR; TCRdb has only the in-frame clones, and not every one. The table shows some 1 million clones, with approximately 70% occurring only once. The sequenced material came from memory CD4+ T cells sorted from blood. Subset indicated: CD45RA-negative fraction. Source of these receptors: a man aged 18-30 years in good health.

This clone was recorded only once. The chain recombines TRBV7-6 with TRBJ2-3; a possible D gene is TRBD2 (5 bases). CDR1 and CDR2 (germline): SGHVS, FNYEAQ. The ends were cut back, 8 bases at V and 4 bases at J, with 16 bases in the middle. The CDR3 has 14 amino acids. The DNA of the CDR3 is TGTGCCAGCGGACTCGGGCTAGCAGCAGATACGCAGTATTTT. Translating gives CASGLGLAADTQYF. Full variable domain (missing parts from reference TRBV7-6 and TRBJ2-3): GAGVSQSPRYKVTKRGQDVALRCDPISGHVSLYWYRQALGQGPEFLTYFNYEAQQDKSGLPNDRFSAERPEGSISTLTIQRTEQRDSAMYRCASGLGLAADTQYFGPGTRLTVL.

In its sample, this clone was seen a few times. The V gene is TRBV6-5, the J gene TRBJ1-1, with D perhaps matching TRBD1 (6 bases). The V end lost 6 bases, the J end lost 0 bases, and 11 bases lay between the germline ends. CDR1 and CDR2 (germline): MNHEY, SVGAGI. This CDR3 is built from 14 residues. In DNA, the CDR3 is TGTGCCAGCAGGTACAGGGACTTGAACACTGAAGCTTTCTTT. It specifies CASRYRDLNTEAFF.

The genes are TRBV5-1 and TRBJ1-3; D unresolved. The CDR3 extends over 17 amino acids. V was trimmed by 1 base and J by 0 bases, leaving 14 bases between them. CDR1 SGHRS and CDR2 YFSETQ come from the germline V gene. The CDR3 sequence: CASSLSSLAGSGNTIYF. CDR3 coding DNA: TGCGCCAGCAGCTTGTCGAGTTTGGCAGGCTCTGGAAACACCATATATTTT. The full variable domain, in which reference TRBV5-1 and TRBJ1-3 provide the parts outside the CDR3, is KAGVTQTPRYLIKTRGQQVTLSCSPISGHRSVSWYQQTPGQGLQFLFEYFSETQRNKGNFPGRFSGRQFSNSRSEMNVSTLELGDSALYLCASSLSSLAGSGNTIYFGEGSWLTVV.